This is a list of T cell receptor beta chains from one sample in a study of metastatic and nonmetastatic thyroid tumors. TCRdb re-called the PCR reads through MiXCR. The data show 25,000 to 30,000 clones, 20% to 25% seen once. The sequencing input was blood. All receptors derive from a male donor with papillary thyroid cancer or a benign thyroid nodule (not recorded which). Some clones in this sample may be carry-over from other donors' samples. Both conserved end residues are part of each CDR3. A D gene is named only where the DNA matches it firmly. Clone size is shown for a subset of rows, as once, few, many or a class of expanded clone.

TRBJ2-4	TRBD1	TRBV9	many	TGTGCCAGCAGCACAGGGGGCTTGGACATTCAGTACTTC	CASSTGGLDIQYF
TRBJ1-3	TRBD1	TRBV2	many	TGTGCCAGAAATACAGGGGACTCTGGAAACACCATATATTTT	CARNTGDSGNTIYF
TRBJ2-1	.	TRBV7-3	many	TGTGCCAGCAGCTCCGCCATCTCCCTGGAGGATGAGCAGTTCTTC	CASSSAISLEDEQFF
TRBJ1-2	.	TRBV4-2	.	TGTGCCAGCAGCCAAGATCCCCTCTATGGCTACACCTTC	CASSQDPLYGYTF
TRBJ2-1	TRBD1	TRBV5-1	many	TGCGCCAGCAGCAGTGGACAGGCCAATGAGCAGTTCTTC	CASSSGQANEQFF
TRBJ2-3	.	TRBV29-1	many	TGCAGCGTTGAACCCACAGATACGCAGTATTTT	CSVEPTDTQYF
TRBJ1-1	.	TRBV19	few	TGTGCCAGTAGTATAGTTGGGTGGACTGAGGCTTTCTTT	CASSIVGWTEAFF
TRBJ2-7	TRBD1	TRBV13	many	TGTGCCAGCAGCCTAACAGGGGGAGTCTACGAGCAGTACTTC	CASSLTGGVYEQYF
TRBJ2-3	.	TRBV5-6	many	TGTGCCAGCAGCTTAGCCAGGGGTTATACAGATACGCAGTATTTT	CASSLARGYTDTQYF
TRBJ2-7	.	TRBV6-1	medium-sized	TGTGCCAGCGCAACCTACGAGCAGTACTTC	CASATYEQYF
TRBJ1-5	TRBD1	TRBV12-5	.	TGTGCTAGTGGTTTGGGGACAGGGGGCGCGATCAATCAGCCCCAGCATTTT	CASGLGTGGAINQPQHF
TRBJ2-1	TRBD1	TRBV30	.	TGCGCCTGGAGTGTACGGAACAGGGGTGGCTCCCAGTTCTTC	CAWSVRNRGGSQFF
TRBJ2-7	.	TRBV15	many	TGTGCCACCAGCAGGGACAGGGAGGGAGCGCAGTACTTC	CATSRDREGAQYF
TRBJ2-7	.	TRBV6-1	few	TGTGCCAGCAGACGAGGCCTGACTCCTTACCTATACGAGAAGTACTTC	CASRRGLTPYLYEKYF
TRBJ1-6	.	TRBV5-6	once	TGTGCCAGCACTCTACCCCTCGGGACTGAATCGATCACAGATTCACCCCTCCACTTT	CASTLPLGTESITDSPLHF
TRBJ2-7	TRBD1	TRBV5-1	.	TGCGCCAGCGCAACCGGGACAGGTGGTTACAGCGAGCAGTACTTC	CASATGTGGYSEQYF
TRBJ1-6	TRBD1	TRBV3-1	many	TGTGCCAGCAGCTCACGACAGGGGAGTAATTCACCCCTCCACTTT	CASSSRQGSNSPLHF
TRBJ1-5	.	TRBV2	many	TGTGCCAGCAGTCGAACAGGGTCTGCGGATTTCGGCAATCAGCCCCAGCATTTT	CASSRTGSADFGNQPQHF
TRBJ2-1	TRBD1	TRBV6-1	medium-sized	TGTGCCAGCAATCCGGGACAGCGGTACAATGAGCAGTTCTTC	CASNPGQRYNEQFF
TRBJ2-7	.	TRBV10-3	many	TGTGCCATCAGCTTGACTGCGGCCTACGAGCAGTACTTC	CAISLTAAYEQYF
TRBJ1-2	.	TRBV28	many	TGTGCCACCCGGTCGGGTTCTAACTATGGCTACACCTTC	CATRSGSNYGYTF
TRBJ1-5	TRBD1	TRBV12-5	many	TGTGCTAGTGGTTTGGTATTGGGGACAGGCAATCAGCCCCAGCATTTT	CASGLVLGTGNQPQHF
TRBJ2-7	.	TRBV5-6	.	TGTGCCAGCAGCAATGAAAACTGGGACGGGCAGTACTTC	CASSNENWDGQYF
TRBJ1-1	.	TRBV11-2	.	TGTGCCAGCAGCTTTATTGGCAACACTGAAGCTTTCTTT	CASSFIGNTEAFF
TRBJ2-7	TRBD2	TRBV7-9	.	TGTGCCAGCAGCTTAAATAGCGGGAGCTCCTACGAGCAGTACTTC	CASSLNSGSSYEQYF
TRBJ2-1	.	TRBV7-9	many	TGTGCCAGCAGCTTATCGCTTTCAGGGACGTACAATGAGCAGTTCTTC	CASSLSLSGTYNEQFF
TRBJ2-7	TRBD1	TRBV6-1	few	TGTGCCAGCAGTCAGCCGGGACAGGGGAGGTACGAGCAGTACTTC	CASSQPGQGRYEQYF
TRBJ2-1	.	TRBV7-9	few	TGTGCCAGCAGCTTATTCCGGGAGCAGTTCTTC	CASSLFREQFF
TRBJ1-2	.	TRBV20-1	many	TGCAGTGCTAGTCACGGGGACTATGGCTACACCTTC	CSASHGDYGYTF
TRBJ2-1	TRBD1	TRBV10-2	many	TGCGCCAGCGCCGGACAGGAACACAATGAGCAGTTCTTC	CASAGQEHNEQFF
TRBJ2-2	TRBD2	TRBV7-8	many	TGTGCCAGCAGCCCCCGACTAGCGATCGGGGAGCTGTTTTTT	CASSPRLAIGELFF
TRBJ2-7	TRBD1	TRBV10-3	many	TGTGCCATCTCCGGGACAGGTGGTTACGAGCAGTACTTC	CAISGTGGYEQYF
TRBJ2-7	.	TRBV19	few	TGTGCTAGTAGTATTGGCGGAATTTCCTACGAGCAGTACTTC	CASSIGGISYEQYF
TRBJ1-1	TRBD1	TRBV18	many	TGTGCCAGCTCCCAGGGGGCTAGGACTGAAGCTTTCTTT	CASSQGARTEAFF
TRBJ1-1	TRBD1	TRBV6-5	many	TGTGCCAGCAGTTACCCGGGACAGGGTGAAGCTTTCTTT	CASSYPGQGEAFF
TRBJ1-2	TRBD1	TRBV6-2/TRBV6-3	.	TGCGCCAGCAGCCCACAAGGGGGCCTTGGCTACACCTTC	CASSPQGGLGYTF
TRBJ1-2	TRBD1	TRBV20-1	many	TGCAGTGCTAGAGATCCGGGACAGGAAGATTTGGCTAACTATGGCTACACCTTC	CSARDPGQEDLANYGYTF
TRBJ1-2	TRBD1	TRBV24-1	.	TGTGCCACCAGTGAACCGGGACAGGTTACCCCCCGCTATGGCTACACCTTC	CATSEPGQVTPRYGYTF
TRBJ2-5	.	TRBV7-7	many	TGTGCTAGCAGCCTCCGCGGGGATCAAGAGACCCAGTACTTC	CASSLRGDQETQYF
TRBJ2-2	TRBD2	TRBV4-2	many	TGTGCCAGCAGCCGCACCCCGGGACTAGCGGGGAGTAGGCCTGCCGGGGAGCTGTTTTTT	CASSRTPGLAGSRPAGELFF
TRBJ1-1	.	TRBV4-1	many	TGCGCCAGCAGCCACCGCTCTGAAGCTTTCTTT	CASSHRSEAFF
TRBJ1-3	.	TRBV11-3	many	TGTGCCAGCAGCCAAAGGGGACTGGGAAACACCATATATTTT	CASSQRGLGNTIYF
TRBJ2-2	TRBD1	TRBV6-4	many	TGTGCCAGCAGCGCTGGACAGGACACCGGGGAGCTGTTTTTT	CASSAGQDTGELFF
TRBJ1-6	TRBD1	TRBV27	many	TGTGCCAGCGGACAGGGGGCCGATAGCTCCTATAATTCACCCCTCCACTTT	CASGQGADSSYNSPLHF
TRBJ1-2	.	TRBV29-1	many	TGCAGCGTCCAAAACGGGTACAGCAGCTATGGCTACACCTTC	CSVQNGYSSYGYTF
TRBJ2-1	.	TRBV19	few	TGTGCCAGTAGTATGGGGCGAGGGAGCTACAATGAGCAGTTCTTC	CASSMGRGSYNEQFF
TRBJ1-1	.	TRBV30	.	TGTGCCTGGACCCTACATCGGTCTGAAGCTTTCTTT	CAWTLHRSEAFF
TRBJ2-1	TRBD2	TRBV3-1	many	TGTGCCAGCAGCCAAGAGAAGCGGGAGTGGGACAATGAGCAGTTCTTC	CASSQEKREWDNEQFF
TRBJ1-1	.	TRBV6-1	.	TGTGCCATAGCCTGGGGCACCGGCACTGAAGCTTTCTTT	CAIAWGTGTEAFF
TRBJ1-2	.	TRBV28	.	TGTGCCAGCAGTTTTACAGGCAGCTATGGTTACACCTTC	CASSFTGSYGYTF
TRBJ2-1	.	TRBV24-1	many	TGTGCCACCAGTGACCGACAGGCATTCTACAATGAGCAGTTCTTC	CATSDRQAFYNEQFF